This TCR beta chain is drawn from a study of T-cell memory formation after mild COVID-19. About the study: Across donors, TCR clusters were largely donor specific.

Each CDR3 protein gets one entry after TCRdb re-called the 5' RACE reads with MiXCR. The sample yields under 600,000 distinct CDR3 sequences, roughly 22% seen once. Germline V CDR1 and CDR2: SEHNR, FQNEAQ (reference sequence). The CDR3 covers 16 residues. Trimming cost V 4 bases and J 2 bases, with 17 bases left between them. As for this clonotype: Its specificity is unknown.

General study points: Day 15 to 85 contractors were CD4/CD8 balanced; later expanders leaned CD4+. The appearance of some responding clones in pre-infection memory suggested that cross-reactive memory joined.

The TCR originated in an adult woman who had mild COVID-19 (a few samples of this study predate the infection). Cell type and time point are not known. The chain recombines TRBV7-9 with TRBJ2-5, with D possibly being TRBD2 (5 bases). Sequencing was done on a sample of PBMCs or a T cell subset sorted from them (not recorded which). CDR3 DNA: TGTGCCAGCAGCTGGCCGGGATCTACGGATCAAGAGACCCAGTACTTC. Amino acids: CASSWPGSTDQETQYF.